This T cell receptor (beta chain) was observed in a study of shared clonotypes between healthy human individuals. The data were produced by immunoSEQ multiplex PCR, yet TCRdb's version contains in-frame clones alone and is incomplete. The repertoire holds about 1.5 million clones, with 95% to 99% as singletons. The source of this sequence is a man aged 25 to 45 in good health. Sequenced input: naive CD4+ T cells sorted from blood. Subset indicated: CD45RA+ positively selected.

Here the CDR3 reads CASSRDTEAFF. CDR3 bases: TGTGCCAGCAGCCGGGACACTGAAGCTTTCTTT. The chain recombines TRBV28 with TRBJ1-1; D is undetermined. Germline-derived CDR1 and CDR2 are MDHEN and SYDVKM. The V and J ends lost 6 bases and 3 bases respectively, with 5 bases between them. The CDR3 has 11 residues.